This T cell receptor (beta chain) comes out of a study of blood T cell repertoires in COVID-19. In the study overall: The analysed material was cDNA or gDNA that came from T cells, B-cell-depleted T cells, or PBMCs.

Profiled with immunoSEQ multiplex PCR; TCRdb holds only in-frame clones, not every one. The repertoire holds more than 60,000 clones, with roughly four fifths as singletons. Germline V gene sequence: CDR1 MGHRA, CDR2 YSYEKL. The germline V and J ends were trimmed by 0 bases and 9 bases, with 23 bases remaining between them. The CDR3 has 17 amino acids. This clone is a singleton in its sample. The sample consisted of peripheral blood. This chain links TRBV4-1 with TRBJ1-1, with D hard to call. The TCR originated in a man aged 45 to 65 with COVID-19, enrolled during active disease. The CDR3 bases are TGCGCCAGCAGCCAAGATGTTTACAGTCTAAACGGTTTGAAAGCTTTCTTT. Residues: CASSQDVYSLNGLKAFF.